Each of the 20 T cell receptor beta chains below was sequenced from the same sample in a study of T cells in Graves' hyperthyroidism and ophthalmopathy. Researchers took RNA transcripts and amplified the TCR beta CDR3 regions from them. When the TCR CDR3 underwent first-round RT-PCR, the HTBI primer set was used. One entry per CDR3 protein, called by TCRdb with MiXCR from the multiplex PCR reads. Of a few hundred thousand distinct CDR3 sequences in the sample, around a sixth were seen once. The sequenced material came from blood. The receptors were sampled from a woman between 18 and 29 years old with Graves' hyperthyroidism that later progressed to Graves' ophthalmopathy.

This clonotype was detected only a few times. V and J are TRBV19 and TRBJ1-5; D is undetermined. The CDR3 sequence is 14 residues long. Trimming took off 0 bases at V and 3 bases at J, with 6 bases between the two ends. Germline assignment: CDR1 LNHDA and CDR2 SQIVND (reference sequence). As DNA, the CDR3 is TGTGCCAGTAGTATAGATGCGATCAATCAGCCCCAGCATTTT. Amino acids: CASSIDAINQPQHF.

CDR3 sequence reads: CASSSTRQTANYGYTF. In DNA, the CDR3 is TGTGCCAGCAGTTCGACCCGACAGACTGCTAACTATGGCTACACCTTC. This chain uses TRBV28 with TRBJ1-2; weak D call: TRBD1 (5 bases). The CDR3 runs 16 residues. V was trimmed by 4 bases and J by 0 bases, leaving 15 bases between them. Germline V CDR1 and CDR2: MDHEN, SYDVKM.

This clonotype showed up just a few times. The chain is built from TRBV20-1 and TRBJ2-5; 9 bases align to TRBD2. The CDR3 is 14 residues long. Germline CDR1 is DFQATT and CDR2 is SNEGSKA (reference sequence). The V and J ends lost 6 bases and 4 bases, in that order; junction bases with no gene match: 9. The CDR3 DNA follows: TGCAGTGCCGCGGGGCTAGCGGGATCAGAGACCCAGTACTTC. It specifies CSAAGLAGSETQYF.

The V and J genes are TRBV6-1 and TRBJ1-1; 7 bases are a match to TRBD1. This CDR3 has 15 residues. Per germline, CDR1 MNHNS and CDR2 SASEGT. V was clipped by 6 bases and J by 11 bases; unmatched bases: 18. The CDR3: CASRLTDRAPFGAFF. The CDR3 nucleotides read TGTGCCAGCAGATTAACCGACAGGGCCCCGTTTGGGGCTTTCTTT.

This clonotype was observed many times. This chain connects TRBV7-9 to TRBJ2-1; possible D gene TRBD1, 6 bases. The CDR3 length is 14 residues. Trimming left V 1 base short and J 5 bases short, with 9 bases between. In germline, CDR1 is SEHNR, CDR2 FQNEAQ (reference sequence). CDR3 in DNA: TGTGCCAGCAGCTTAGTAGGGGGACACAATGAGCAGTTCTTC. Translated: CASSLVGGHNEQFF. The entire variable domain, with the rest obtained from reference TRBV7-9 and TRBJ2-1, is as follows: DTGVSQNPRHKITKRGQNVTFRCDPISEHNRLYWYRQTLGQGPEFLTYFQNEAQLEKSRLLSDRFSAERPKGSFSTLEIQRTEQGDSAMYLCASSLVGGHNEQFFGPGTRLTVL.

This clonotype was picked up many times. This chain uses TRBV30 with TRBJ1-2; the D gene is possibly TRBD1 (5 bases). V lost 0 bases and J 4 bases, leaving 6 bases between the germline ends. This CDR3 is built from 12 residues. CDR1 GTSNPN and CDR2 SVGIG come from the germline V gene (reference sequence). The CDR3, as DNA: TGTGCCTGGAGTGTAGACAGCTATGGCTACACCTTC. It codes for CAWSVDSYGYTF.

This clonotype has only a few counts. CDR3 protein: CASSPMGGPGETQYF. The CDR3 DNA follows: TGTGCCAGCAGCCCTATGGGAGGGCCGGGGGAGACCCAGTACTTC. The chain combines TRBV9 with TRBJ2-5; 7 nucleotides agree with TRBD2. Germline CDR1 SGDLS, CDR2 YYNGEE. After removal of 4 bases from V and 5 bases from J, the junction contained 11 bases not matched to a gene. This CDR3 comprises 15 residues.

This clonotype was seen many times. V usage is TRBV3-1 and J usage is TRBJ2-5; D is undetermined. The CDR3 is 13 residues long. From germline, CDR1 is LGHDT and CDR2 YNNKEL (reference sequence). V dropped 2 bases and J dropped 9 bases, with 13 bases sitting between them. The DNA for the CDR3 is TGTGCCAGCAGCCAATTCGTAGAGACGGCCCAGTACTTC. This sequence encodes CASSQFVETAQYF.

This clonotype was observed at least ten times. V is TRBV6-1 and J is TRBJ2-7; 7 bases are shared with TRBD1. The CDR3 runs to 15 residues. The V gene's germline CDR1 is MNHNS and CDR2 SASEGT. V lost 5 bases, J lost 1 base, and 8 bases stayed unmatched. The CDR3 loop is CASSKDRMGSYEQYF. CDR3 nucleotide sequence: TGTGCCAGCAGTAAGGACAGGATGGGGTCCTACGAGCAGTACTTC.

This chain connects TRBV13 to TRBJ2-1; D tentatively fits TRBD1 or TRBD2 (7 bases each). The length of the CDR3 is 17 residues. With 5 bases removed from V and 15 bases from J, the gap between germline ends came to 32 bases. From germline, CDR1 is PRHDT and CDR2 FYEKMQ (reference sequence). CDR3: CASSVGTGELGAGALFF. For the CDR3, the DNA is TGTGCCAGCAGCGTGGGAACAGGGGAATTAGGGGCGGGAGCCCTGTTCTTC.

V is TRBV19 and J is TRBJ1-4; no clear D gene. Germline V gives CDR1 LNHDA, CDR2 SQIVND (reference sequence). The CDR3 runs to 13 residues. Trimming pared 2 bases from V and 7 bases from J, leaving 8 bases between. The CDR3 loop reads CASSITNSEKLFF. The CDR3 DNA reads as TGTGCCAGTAGTATAACTAACAGTGAAAAACTGTTTTTT.

This clonotype was seen ten or more times. J is TRBJ2-1 and V is TRBV7-2; 13 nucleotides line up with TRBD2. Germline values: CDR1 SGHTA, CDR2 FQGNSA. V lost 4 bases, J lost 7 bases, and 4 bases stayed unmatched. There are 15 residues in the CDR3. This CDR3 reads CASSWTSGSGNEQFF. As DNA, the CDR3 is TGTGCCAGCAGCTGGACTAGCGGGAGTGGGAATGAGCAGTTCTTC. The full variable domain, with the rest looked up from reference TRBV7-2 and TRBJ2-1, is GAGVSQSPSNKVTEKGKDVELRCDPISGHTALYWYRQSLGQGLEFLIYFQGNSAPDKSGLPSDRFSAERTGGSVSTLTIQRTQQEDSAVYLCASSWTSGSGNEQFFGPGTRLTVL.

This clonotype was observed many times. The CDR3 loop reads CASSLAGGQIGQFF. Written as DNA, the CDR3 is TGTGCCAGCAGTTTAGCGGGAGGTCAAATCGGGCAGTTCTTC. The V and J genes are TRBV28 and TRBJ2-1, with 8 bases aligning to TRBD2. The V and J ends lost 2 bases and 12 bases, in that order; junction bases with no gene match: 9. CDR3 length equals 14 residues. Germline V gene data show CDR1 as MDHEN and CDR2 as SYDVKM.

In its sample, this clonotype was seen a few times. The genes are TRBV4-1 and TRBJ2-7; D possibly corresponds to TRBD2 (5 bases). The CDR3 consists of 15 residues. Germline values: CDR1 MGHRA, CDR2 YSYEKL. V lost 1 base and J 0 bases, leaving 10 bases between the germline ends. CDR3 bases: TGCGCCAGCAGCCAAGGTGGGAGTATCTCCTACGAGCAGTACTTC. Protein sequence: CASSQGGSISYEQYF.

J is TRBJ2-1 and V is TRBV29-1; 7 nucleotides align to TRBD1. Unmatched junction bases numbered 4, after V lost 2 bases and J lost 6 bases. Germline CDR1 and CDR2: SQVTM and ANQGSEA. This CDR3 spans 13 amino acids. The CDR3 bases are TGCAGCGTTGAAAGCGACAGGGCCAATGAGCAGTTCTTC. Its translation: CSVESDRANEQFF.

The V call is TRBV6-1, the J call TRBJ1-6; possibly TRBD1 for D (5 bases). The CDR3 loop spans 13 amino acids. Looked up from germline, CDR1 is MNHNS and CDR2 is SASEGT. The CDR3 region is CATRGPIYSPLHF. DNA for the CDR3: TGTGCTACGAGGGGCCCCATCTATTCACCCCTCCACTTT.

In this sample, this clonotype turned up many times. The chain couples TRBV20-1 to TRBJ2-1, with 15 bases that match TRBD2. The V gene end was trimmed by 7 bases and the J gene end by 6 bases; junction bases not matched to a gene: 4. Germline V gives CDR1 DFQATT, CDR2 SNEGSKA (reference sequence). The CDR3 runs to 14 residues. The CDR3 loop is CSGTSGRGVNEQFF. The CDR3 nucleotides read TGCAGTGGGACTAGCGGGAGGGGGGTCAATGAGCAGTTCTTC.

This clonotype was counted at least ten times. This chain connects TRBV12-3 or TRBV12-4 to TRBJ2-1; 14 positions agree with TRBD2. The CDR3 covers 15 residues. V was pared by 8 bases and J by 6 bases, with 6 bases of the junction left unmatched. CDR3 region: CASRGLAGVGNEQFF. In DNA form, the CDR3 reads TGTGCCAGCCGGGGACTAGCGGGAGTAGGCAATGAGCAGTTCTTC.

There are many counts of this clonotype. This rearrangement joins TRBV28 to TRBJ2-7; possibly TRBD1 for D (6 bases). CDR1 and CDR2 (germline): MDHEN, SYDVKM. This CDR3 has 17 residues. The V gene lost 3 bases and the J gene lost 0 bases, with 18 bases spanning the gap. The chain's CDR3 is CASSFLPQTDSSYEQYF. CDR3 DNA sequence: TGTGCCAGCAGTTTCCTGCCCCAGACGGACAGCTCCTACGAGCAGTACTTC.

Points on this clonotype: A read error may produce the germline difference seen at one junction end. The chain is built from TRBV5-1 and TRBJ2-7, with 7 nucleotides matching TRBD1. The CDR3 sequence is 15 residues long. Germline V gene lookup returns CDR1 SGHRS and CDR2 YFSETQ. The CDR3 DNA reads TGTGCCAGCAGCTTGTCTTCAGGGGGATCCTCCGAGCAGTACTTC. Translating gives CASSLSSGGSSEQYF.